This T cell receptor beta chain emerged from a study of beta chain features in type 1 diabetes. Sequencing targeted expressed TCRB transcripts, as all isolated RNA had been reverse transcribed. Here immunoSEQ multiplex PCR was the method, and the copy in TCRdb shows in-frame clones only, minus some. This table holds roughly 330,000 clones, approximately 11% found once. CD45RO/CCR7/CD25/CD127/CD95/CD27 staining was used to isolate CD4+ naive, central memory, regulatory and stem cell-like memory cells by sorting. The CDR3 extends over 15 amino acids. CDR1 and CDR2 from the germline V gene are LNHNV and YYDKDF (reference sequence). There are a few counts of this clone.

The source is a woman aged 30 to 39 in good health. Sequenced: naive CD4+ T cells from blood. The chain joins TRBV15 to TRBJ2-5; 8 bases match TRBD1. The J call is uncertain, as TRBJ2-7 better fits the DNA end. Written as DNA, the CDR3 is TGTGCCACCAGCGGGGGGACAGGCAGCTCCTACGAGCAGTACTTC. Residues: CATSGGTGSSYEQYF.